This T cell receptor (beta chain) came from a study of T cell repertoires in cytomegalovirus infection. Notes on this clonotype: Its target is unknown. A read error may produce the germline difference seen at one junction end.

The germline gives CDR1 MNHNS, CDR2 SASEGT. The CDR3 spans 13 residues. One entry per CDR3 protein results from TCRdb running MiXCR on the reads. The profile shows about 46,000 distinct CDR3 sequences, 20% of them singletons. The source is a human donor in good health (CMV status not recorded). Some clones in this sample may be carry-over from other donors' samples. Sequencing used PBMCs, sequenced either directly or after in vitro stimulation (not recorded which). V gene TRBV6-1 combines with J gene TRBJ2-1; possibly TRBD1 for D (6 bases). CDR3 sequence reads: CASSELGTPSAHF. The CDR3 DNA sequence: TGTGCCAGCAGTGAATTGGGGACACCGTCGGCGCACTTC.